This T cell receptor (beta chain) was retrieved from a study of blood T cell repertoires in COVID-19. Original processing notes: Reference gene primers were amplified, and this amplification served to estimate nucleated cell counts. Only in-frame clones appear in the TCRdb table, and some are missing; sequencing was by immunoSEQ multiplex PCR. That table gives V, J and clone size, and the DNA gave D and trimming. The sample lists about 240,000 clones, approximately 78% occurring once. V lost 6 bases to trimming and J lost 6 bases, with 18 bases between them. There are 15 residues in the CDR3. Germline V gene sequence: CDR1 MNHEY, CDR2 SVGAGI.

This clonotype originated in a woman younger than 35 with acute or convalescent COVID-19. The chain links TRBV6-5 to TRBJ1-3; D may be TRBD1 (6 bases). Specimen: peripheral blood. The CDR3 DNA sequence: TGTGCCAGCAGGCCGAGGGGGTCAGGAACAAACACCATATATTTT. The encoded protein is CASRPRGSGTNTIYF.